This passage covers 5 T cell receptor beta chains from one sample sequenced in a study of OX40 agonist ivuxolimab in advanced cancers. Assay used: immunoSEQ multiplex PCR; TCRdb lists only in-frame clones, some missing. The sample holds approximately 49,000 clones; about 83% are singletons and the top ten take approximately 1.1%. Sequences were derived from CD4+ or CD8+ T cells sorted from blood, sampled in a trial of the OX40 agonist ivuxolimab. The source of these receptors is an adult with an advanced solid tumor such as melanoma, head and neck, liver or kidney cancer.

This chain links TRBV4-1 with TRBJ2-2; TRBD2 matches 10 bases. The junction had 9 bases not matched to a gene; V was cut back by 0 bases and J by 5 bases. The CDR3 loop spans 18 amino acids. The germline gives CDR1 MGHRA, CDR2 YSYEKL. CDR3 residues: CASSQDSSGGAWTGELFF. DNA of the CDR3: TGCGCCAGCAGCCAAGATTCCAGCGGGGGGGCCTGGACCGGGGAGCTGTTTTTT.

The chain joins TRBV5-5 to TRBJ1-1, with D perhaps matching TRBD1 (6 bases). In germline, CDR1 is SGHKS, CDR2 YYEKEE (reference sequence). The germline V and J ends were trimmed by 1 base and 5 bases, with 12 bases remaining between them. This CDR3 spans 14 amino acids. CDR3 sequence reads: CASSLSRGDTEAFF. CDR3 DNA sequence: TGTGCCAGCAGCTTGTCCAGGGGAGATACTGAAGCTTTCTTT.

V is TRBV15 and J is TRBJ2-7, with TRBD1 as a possible D gene (6 bases). V was clipped by 1 base and J by 3 bases, with 13 bases between them. The CDR3 length is 15 residues. Germline CDR1 reads LNHNV; CDR2 reads YYDKDF (reference sequence). In DNA, the CDR3 is TGTGCCACCAGCAGAGCGGGACAAGGGGACTACGAGCAGTACTTC. It specifies CATSRAGQGDYEQYF.

The chain uses TRBV7-2 and TRBJ2-7; TRBD2 matches 8 bases. The V gene end was trimmed by 1 base and the J gene end by 10 bases; junction bases not matched to a gene: 9. Per germline, CDR1 SGHTA and CDR2 FQGNSA. This CDR3 has 14 residues. The CDR3 reads CASSLVVSGGPQYF. In DNA, the CDR3 is TGTGCCAGCAGCTTAGTTGTCTCGGGGGGGCCACAGTACTTC.

This sequence joins TRBV7-2 and TRBJ1-2; D uncertain. The V end lost 1 base, the J end lost 6 bases, and 15 bases lay between the germline ends. CDR1 and CDR2 (germline): SGHTA, FQGNSA. This CDR3 has 15 amino acids. CDR3 region: CASSLVFGNVDGYTF. DNA for the CDR3: TGTGCCAGCAGCTTAGTTTTTGGGAACGTTGATGGCTACACCTTC.